The entry below describes one T cell receptor beta chain. Antigen specificity is unknown. CDR3 length equals 12 residues. Germline V gene lookup returns CDR1 SQVTM and CDR2 ANQGSEA. The sample belongs to a study of cytomegalovirus exposure and HLA in healthy donors. Study details: There were under 130 million unique TCR beta sequences, drawn from 180 million or so T cells, in an earlier analysis. Study-wide results and limits: With later analysis, a missense DCLRE1C variant became linked to TCR beta V- and J-gene trimming.

Vbeta (60) and Jbeta (13) primers were used in the PCR. Per the study methods: In a later analysis, of tens of millions of unique beta chains, around 9.9 million appeared in at least two donors. The data were produced by immunoSEQ multiplex PCR, yet TCRdb's version contains in-frame clones alone and is incomplete. V, J and clone size are those of that table, while D and trimming were read from the DNA. The data contain 100,000 to 150,000 clones, about 70% of them singletons. The sample consisted of PBMCs. The chain joins TRBV29-1 to TRBJ2-5; 9 nucleotides line up with TRBD1. Judging by the DNA end, TRBJ2-7 fits better; the J call may be wrong. The TCR originated in a woman aged 60-75 years in good health and CMV-seropositive. In DNA form, the CDR3 reads TGCAGCACCAGGACAGGGGAGGACGAGCAGTACTTC. Protein product: CSTRTGEDEQYF.